A selection of T cell receptor beta chains follows, all from one sample in a study of T cells in Graves' hyperthyroidism and ophthalmopathy. MiXCR, applied by TCRdb to the multiplex PCR reads, yields one record per CDR3 protein. The data contain around 420,000 distinct CDR3 sequences, around 16% of them singletons. Sequenced sample: blood. The receptors stem from a young woman with Graves' hyperthyroidism. The CDR3 runs from the conserved cysteine through the conserved F or W. The D gene is left open where the match is weak. Only some rows state a clone size, as once, few, many or a class for expanded clones.

v_gene	abundance	d_gene	j_gene	CDR3aa	CDR3nt
TRBV29-1	many	-	TRBJ2-6	CSGTVVLSSGANVLTF	TGCAGCGGGACCGTGGTCCTGAGCTCTGGGGCCAACGTCCTGACTTTC
TRBV29-1	many	-	TRBJ1-2	CSAGRGPEGYTF	TGCAGCGCTGGTCGGGGTCCGGAAGGCTACACCTTC
TRBV18	many	-	TRBJ1-6	CASSSGGSGNSPLHF	TGTGCCAGCTCATCTGGGGGCAGTGGAAATTCACCCCTCCACTTT
TRBV11-2	many	TRBD1	TRBJ1-2	CASSLRQGALLNYGYTF	TGTGCCAGCAGCCTCCGACAGGGGGCCCTTCTAAACTATGGCTACACCTTC
TRBV6-1	many	-	TRBJ1-5	CASSASGWGPNQPQHF	TGTGCCAGCAGTGCGAGTGGGTGGGGGCCAAATCAGCCCCAGCATTTT
TRBV19	many	TRBD1	TRBJ1-1	CASIGQGATEAFF	TGTGCCAGTATTGGGCAGGGGGCGACTGAAGCTTTCTTT
TRBV5-1	-	TRBD2	TRBJ2-7	CASSSAPGLAGGLAYEQYF	TGCGCCAGCAGCTCTGCACCGGGACTAGCGGGAGGTCTAGCCTACGAGCAGTACTTC
TRBV13	-	TRBD2	TRBJ2-7	CASSPSGPAAYEQYF	TGTGCCAGCAGCCCTAGCGGGCCCGCGGCCTACGAGCAGTACTTC
TRBV24-1	many	TRBD1	TRBJ2-3	CATSEQGDNTDTQYF	TGTGCCACCAGTGAACAGGGGGACAACACAGATACGCAGTATTTT
TRBV12-5	-	-	TRBJ2-1	CASRDRNNEQFF	TGTGCTAGCAGAGACAGAAACAATGAGCAGTTCTTC
TRBV6-2/TRBV6-3	-	-	TRBJ2-1	CASNRVGEQFF	TGTGCCAGCAATAGGGTAGGTGAGCAGTTCTTC
TRBV18	many	-	TRBJ1-2	CASSATKTGVDGYTF	TGTGCCAGCTCCGCGACCAAGACCGGGGTCGATGGCTACACCTTC
TRBV7-2	few	-	TRBJ2-7	CASSLDLTASYEQYF	TGTGCCAGCAGCTTAGACCTCACTGCATCCTACGAGCAGTACTTC
TRBV20-1	many	TRBD2	TRBJ2-7	CSAIAGGPYEQYF	TGCAGTGCTATAGCGGGAGGGCCCTACGAGCAGTACTTC
TRBV24-1	few	-	TRBJ1-5	CATSKGNQPQHF	TGTGCCACCAGCAAGGGCAATCAGCCCCAGCATTTT
TRBV19	few	-	TRBJ1-4	CASSREEKLFF	TGTGCCAGTAGTCGTGAGGAAAAACTGTTTTTT
TRBV6-1	few	TRBD1	TRBJ1-2	CASSDPTDRGDYGYTF	TGTGCCAGCAGTGACCCCACGGACAGGGGAGACTATGGCTACACCTTC
TRBV10-3	many	TRBD1	TRBJ2-3	CAITRGPTDTQYF	TGTGCCATCACTAGGGGGCCCACAGATACGCAGTATTTT
TRBV12-3/TRBV12-4	many	-	TRBJ2-2	CASSRSWGANTGELFF	TGTGCCAGCAGCCGCAGTTGGGGGGCGAACACCGGGGAGCTGTTTTTT
TRBV7-2	many	TRBD1	TRBJ2-5	CASSSVQGAYQETQYF	TGTGCCAGCAGCTCTGTACAGGGGGCCTACCAAGAGACCCAGTACTTC
TRBV5-1	many	-	TRBJ2-1	CASSLLPGLNEQFF	TGCGCCAGCAGCTTGTTGCCAGGACTCAATGAGCAGTTCTTC
TRBV19	-	-	TRBJ1-1	CASFLGAGTEAFF	TGTGCCAGCTTCTTGGGGGCAGGCACTGAAGCTTTCTTT
TRBV29-1	few	-	TRBJ2-2	CSVQDGNTGELFF	TGCAGCGTTCAAGACGGGAACACCGGGGAGCTGTTTTTT
TRBV5-1	many	-	TRBJ2-3	CASSLAHQSTDTQYF	TGCGCCAGCAGCTTGGCCCACCAGAGCACAGATACGCAGTATTTT
TRBV7-3	many	-	TRBJ2-7	CASSLEGGLLSEQYF	TGTGCCAGCAGCTTAGAAGGAGGCCTCCTCTCCGAGCAGTACTTC
TRBV12-3/TRBV12-4	many	TRBD1	TRBJ2-7	CASSFGQGAHEQYF	TGTGCCAGCAGCTTCGGACAGGGGGCGCACGAGCAGTACTTC
TRBV2	many	TRBD1	TRBJ1-6	CASSEEGADSPLHF	TGTGCCAGCAGTGAAGAGGGGGCGGATTCACCCCTCCACTTT
TRBV6-1	many	TRBD2	TRBJ2-7	CASTLSGTTQRYEQYF	TGTGCCAGCACCCTTAGCGGGACGACGCAGCGATACGAGCAGTACTTC
TRBV11-2	-	TRBD2	TRBJ2-1	CASSLLRGGREQFF	TGTGCCAGCAGCTTATTGCGGGGGGGCCGTGAGCAGTTCTTC
TRBV11-1	many	-	TRBJ2-7	CASSPRIGSVLWGSYEQYF	TGTGCCAGCAGCCCCAGGATCGGCTCTGTCCTATGGGGATCATACGAGCAGTACTTC
TRBV9	many	-	TRBJ1-2	CASSVARDSMPYGYTF	TGTGCCAGCAGCGTAGCTAGAGACAGCATGCCCTATGGCTACACCTTC
TRBV15	many	-	TRBJ1-2	CATSPVGGYYGYTF	TGTGCCACCAGTCCGGTAGGGGGTTACTATGGCTACACCTTC
TRBV6-1	many	-	TRBJ2-3	CASSDGGEGPGDTQYF	TGTGCCAGCAGTGATGGGGGAGAGGGGCCTGGAGATACGCAGTATTTT
TRBV2	many	-	TRBJ1-4	CASRRINEKLFF	TGTGCCAGCAGACGGATTAATGAAAAACTGTTTTTT
TRBV7-3	many	-	TRBJ2-3	CASSSTHTDTQYF	TGTGCCAGCAGCTCAACCCACACAGATACGCAGTATTTT
TRBV20-1	many	TRBD1	TRBJ1-2	CSASGQGHGYTF	TGCAGTGCCTCTGGACAGGGCCATGGCTACACCTTC
TRBV11-2	-	-	TRBJ2-2	CASSLDAMVRELFF	TGTGCCAGCAGCTTAGACGCAATGGTGAGGGAGCTGTTTTTT
TRBV12-3/TRBV12-4	many	-	TRBJ2-2	CASSGNGRAGELFF	TGTGCCAGCAGCGGAAATGGCAGGGCCGGGGAGCTGTTTTTT
TRBV30	many	TRBD2	TRBJ2-3	CAWSKGLAGPSDTQYF	TGTGCCTGGAGTAAGGGACTAGCGGGACCCTCGGATACGCAGTATTTT
TRBV12-3/TRBV12-4	many	-	TRBJ1-5	CASSFRDQPQHF	TGTGCCAGCAGTTTCCGGGATCAGCCCCAGCATTTT
TRBV6-1	few	-	TRBJ2-7	CASTPQITANYEQYF	TGTGCCAGCACCCCCCAGATCACCGCCAACTACGAGCAGTACTTC
TRBV19	few	-	TRBJ1-2	CASSITGQGSGYTF	TGTGCCAGTAGTATTACAGGCCAGGGGAGCGGCTACACCTTC
TRBV10-3	-	-	TRBJ1-1	CAISEEDRKAFF	TGTGCCATCAGTGAGGAGGACAGAAAAGCTTTCTTT
TRBV24-1	-	TRBD1	TRBJ2-2	CATSDARTGDTGELFF	TGTGCCACCAGTGATGCCCGGACAGGGGACACCGGGGAGCTGTTTTTT
TRBV6-5	-	TRBD2	TRBJ2-3	CASSSGGAEQLAGDTSTDTQYF	TGTGCCAGCAGTTCAGGGGGCGCCGAACAACTAGCGGGAGATACTAGCACAGATACGCAGTATTTT
TRBV7-4	few	-	TRBJ1-2	CASRPLGPPDHGYTF	TGTGCCAGCAGGCCTTTGGGACCCCCGGACCATGGCTACACCTTC
TRBV2	-	TRBD2	TRBJ2-5	CASGPLAGAQYF	TGTGCCAGCGGACCCTTAGCGGGGGCCCAGTACTTC
TRBV10-3	many	-	TRBJ2-2	CAISESTGGELFF	TGTGCCATCAGTGAGTCGACTGGCGGGGAGCTGTTTTTT
TRBV5-6	few	TRBD1	TRBJ1-4	CASSVLTGGNEKLFF	TGTGCCAGCAGCGTGTTGACAGGGGGAAATGAAAAACTGTTTTTT
TRBV11-2	many	-	TRBJ1-2	CASSQLTEYGYTF	TGTGCCAGCAGCCAACTGACAGAATATGGCTACACCTTC
TRBV6-1	many	TRBD1	TRBJ1-2	CASKYGQGADGYTF	TGTGCCAGCAAATACGGGCAGGGGGCCGATGGCTACACCTTC
TRBV7-9	many	-	TRBJ1-2	CASSPIRGYYGYTF	TGTGCCAGCAGCCCCATTCGGGGTTACTATGGCTACACCTTC
TRBV6-5	few	-	TRBJ2-7	CASSYSRSGTDYEQYF	TGTGCCAGCAGTTACTCGAGATCAGGGACCGACTACGAGCAGTACTTC